Shown below are 10 T cell receptor beta chains from a single sample sequenced in a study of control samples from healthy donors and cancer patients. The data were produced by immunoSEQ multiplex PCR, yet TCRdb's version contains in-frame clones alone and is incomplete. The data contain 150,000 to 200,000 clones, 85% to 95% of them seen just once; the ten biggest clones take up around 8%. Sequencing was performed on blood. The receptor set was obtained from a middle-aged woman in good health.

V is TRBV4-3 and J is TRBJ1-5; perhaps TRBD1 as D (5 bases). Germline V lookup: CDR1 LGHNA, CDR2 YSLEER. Between the trimmed V and J ends, which lost 0 bases and 5 bases, there was a span of 11 bases. CDR3 length: 15 amino acids. In nucleotides, the CDR3 is TGCGCCAGCAGCCAAGAGTGGCAGGGCCATCAGCCCCAGCATTTT. Translation gives CASSQEWQGHQPQHF.

About this clone itself: Other DNA sequences of this sample code for an identical CDR3. The chain recombines TRBV2 with TRBJ1-2; TRBD1 aligns across 7 bases. V lost 4 bases, J lost 5 bases, and 7 bases stayed unmatched. Per germline, CDR1 SNHLY and CDR2 FYNNEI. The CDR3 has 14 amino acids. CDR3 region: CASSGDRVGYGYTF. In DNA form, the CDR3 reads TGTGCCAGCAGTGGAGACAGGGTTGGGTATGGCTACACCTTC.

V gene TRBV10-2 combines with J gene TRBJ2-1; the match to TRBD2 covers 9 bases. The CDR3 spans 15 residues. V lost 1 base to trimming and J lost 7 bases; unmatched junction nucleotides: 5. Per the germline V gene, CDR1 is WSHSY and CDR2 is SAAADI. The CDR3 DNA follows: TGCGCCAGCAGTGAGTTCGCGGGAGGGCCTAATGAGCAGTTCTTC. Its protein product is CASSEFAGGPNEQFF.

The J gene is TRBJ2-7, the V gene TRBV30, with D perhaps TRBD2 (5 bases). The germline V and J ends were trimmed by 0 bases and 5 bases, with 8 bases remaining between them. The CDR3 sequence is 12 residues long. Per the germline V gene, CDR1 is GTSNPN and CDR2 is SVGIG (reference sequence). The CDR3 coding sequence is TGTGCCTGGAGTGTAGCGGAGGACGAGCAGTACTTC. Its translation is CAWSVAEDEQYF.

The V and J genes are TRBV27 and TRBJ1-5; the D gene is possibly TRBD1 (6 bases). From germline, CDR1 is MNHEY and CDR2 SMNVEV (reference sequence). Trimming shortened V by 2 bases and J by 6 bases, and 8 bases separated the two germline ends. The CDR3 is 13 amino acids. CDR3 sequence (DNA): TGTGCCAGCAGTTTACAGGGGAGTCAGCCCCAGCATTTT. It translates to CASSLQGSQPQHF.

Only a few counts were recorded for this clone. This sequence joins TRBV29-1 and TRBJ1-1, with TRBD1 as a possible D gene (6 bases). This CDR3 region has 13 residues. The V and J ends lost 7 bases and 4 bases respectively, with 16 bases between them. Per the germline V gene, CDR1 is SQVTM and CDR2 is ANQGSEA. The CDR3 reads CSAYREGGTEAFF. For the CDR3, the DNA is TGCAGCGCTTACAGGGAAGGGGGCACTGAAGCTTTCTTT.

The V and J genes are TRBV27 and TRBJ2-1; D gene uncertain. This CDR3 has 18 residues. Trimming took off 2 bases at V and 0 bases at J, with 17 bases between the two ends. Germline CDR1 reads MNHEY; CDR2 reads SMNVEV (reference sequence). The CDR3 region is CASSLARFSRSSYNEQFF. Here the CDR3 DNA reads TGTGCCAGCAGTTTAGCGCGGTTCAGTCGCAGCTCCTACAATGAGCAGTTCTTC.

This clone was seen just once. The chain links TRBV7-9 to TRBJ1-1, with D unresolved. CDR3 length: 15 residues. V lost 3 bases and J lost 1, with 12 bases in between. Germline V gene lookup returns CDR1 SEHNR and CDR2 FQNEAQ (reference sequence). The DNA of the CDR3 is TGTGCCAGCAGCTTCCCCCGGACGGCGAACACTGAAGCTTTCTTT. Its protein is CASSFPRTANTEAFF.

The chain links TRBV7-8 to TRBJ1-2, with a tentative D call TRBD1 (5 bases). Germline assignment: CDR1 SGHVS and CDR2 FQNEAQ. The CDR3 loop spans 14 amino acids. Trimming pared 3 bases from V and 4 bases from J, leaving 12 bases between. The CDR3 here is CASSLGGGGYGYTF. The CDR3 DNA reads TGTGCCAGCAGCTTGGGGGGTGGAGGCTATGGCTACACCTTC.

The chain is built from TRBV30 and TRBJ1-3; D ambiguous. V dropped 6 bases and J dropped 1 base, with 13 bases sitting between them. Per the germline V gene, CDR1 is GTSNPN and CDR2 is SVGIG (reference sequence). The CDR3 is 14 amino acids. The CDR3: CACPTEGSGNTIYF. Written as DNA, the CDR3 is TGTGCCTGCCCCACGGAGGGATCTGGAAACACCATATATTTT.